The present T cell receptor beta chain was sequenced within a study of response to subunit inactivated influenza vaccine. Study findings and constraints: Each seasonal influenza vaccination, the authors suggested, recruits few new T cells.

The V gene lost 4 bases and the J gene lost 4 bases, with 11 bases spanning the gap. The V gene's germline CDR1 is SGHNT and CDR2 YYREEE (reference sequence). The CDR3 covers 14 residues. TCRdb re-called the RT-PCR reads through MiXCR, storing one row per CDR3 protein. The sample has roughly 630,000 distinct CDR3 sequences; approximately 14% are singletons. Note on this clonotype: What it binds is not known.

The TCR sequence derives from a man aged 50 or older who received an inactivated influenza vaccine. Sequences were derived from PBMCs from blood, sampled 14 days before vaccination. The rearrangement uses TRBV5-4 and TRBJ2-2; D unresolved. In DNA, the CDR3 is TGTGCCAGCAGCAGGGTGGCGAGCACCGGGGAGCTGTTTTTT. It yields the protein CASSRVASTGELFF.